This TCR beta chain was identified in a study of metastatic and nonmetastatic thyroid tumors. Across the study: The study looked at repertoires side by side in blood and in tumor or nodule tissue from malignant and benign thyroid patients.

Ahead of thyroid surgery, no patient had received treatment of any kind. This clone was recorded many times. The antigen is not known. This CDR3 region has 11 residues. V was trimmed by 1 base and J by 7 bases, leaving 5 bases between them. Per germline, CDR1 GTSNPN and CDR2 SVGIG (reference sequence). General study results and limits: Reported TCR beta diversity, measured in blood and tumor, was significantly higher for malignant thyroid tumors than for benign nodules.

As processed by the authors: Researchers built a distant-metastasis classifier for papillary thyroid cancer that drew on CDR3 differences across clinicopathological groups. MiXCR reprocessed the PCR reads for TCRdb. TCRdb, not the original authors, processed these V and J calls. The data hold about 29,000 clones, with 16% observed a single time. Specimen: blood. The chain uses TRBV30 and TRBJ2-1; D call uncertain. This TCR was recovered from a female donor with papillary thyroid cancer or a benign thyroid nodule (not recorded which). Some clones in this sample may be carry-over from other donors' samples. In nucleotides, the CDR3 is TGTGCCTGGAGTGCGAGAAATGAGCAGTTCTTC. It translates to CAWSARNEQFF.